The sequence of this T cell receptor beta chain was determined in a study of shared clonotypes between healthy human individuals. Free of recent acute infections or vaccinations, the donors were healthy HIV-negative adults. The CD4+ fraction was divided into a CD45RA+ naive subset and a CD45RA-negative memory subset. The CDR3 sequence is 16 residues long. Losses at the gene ends were 2 bases for V and 1 base for J; bases not matched to a gene: 5. The germline CDR1 and CDR2 sequences are SGHRS and YFSETQ. Sequenced by immunoSEQ multiplex PCR; TCRdb stores in-frame clones only, minus some. This table has hundreds of thousands of clones, approximately 97% appearing once.

This chain uses TRBV5-1 with TRBJ2-2; 7 nucleotides align to TRBD2. This sequence originates from a woman in her 30s in good health. The material sequenced was naive CD4+ T cells sorted from blood. Noted subset: CD45RA+ positively selected. The chain's CDR3 is CASSFFSGWNTGELFF. CDR3 nucleotide sequence: TGCGCCAGCAGCTTCTTTAGCGGGTGGAACACCGGGGAGCTGTTTTTT.